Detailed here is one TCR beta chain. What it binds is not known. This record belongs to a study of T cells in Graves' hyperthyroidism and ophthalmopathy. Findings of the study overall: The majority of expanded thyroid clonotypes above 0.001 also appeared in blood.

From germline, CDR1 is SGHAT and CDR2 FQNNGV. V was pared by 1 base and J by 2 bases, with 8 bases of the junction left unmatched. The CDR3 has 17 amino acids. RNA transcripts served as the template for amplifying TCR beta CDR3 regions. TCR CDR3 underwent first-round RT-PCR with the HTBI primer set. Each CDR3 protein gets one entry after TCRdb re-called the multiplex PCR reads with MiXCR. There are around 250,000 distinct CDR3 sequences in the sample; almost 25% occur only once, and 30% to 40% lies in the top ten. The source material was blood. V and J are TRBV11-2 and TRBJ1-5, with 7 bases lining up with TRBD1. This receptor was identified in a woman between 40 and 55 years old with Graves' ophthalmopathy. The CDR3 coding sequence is TGTGCCAGCAGCTTAGGAGCTCGACAGGGCGGCAATCAGCCCCAGCATTTT. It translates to CASSLGARQGGNQPQHF.